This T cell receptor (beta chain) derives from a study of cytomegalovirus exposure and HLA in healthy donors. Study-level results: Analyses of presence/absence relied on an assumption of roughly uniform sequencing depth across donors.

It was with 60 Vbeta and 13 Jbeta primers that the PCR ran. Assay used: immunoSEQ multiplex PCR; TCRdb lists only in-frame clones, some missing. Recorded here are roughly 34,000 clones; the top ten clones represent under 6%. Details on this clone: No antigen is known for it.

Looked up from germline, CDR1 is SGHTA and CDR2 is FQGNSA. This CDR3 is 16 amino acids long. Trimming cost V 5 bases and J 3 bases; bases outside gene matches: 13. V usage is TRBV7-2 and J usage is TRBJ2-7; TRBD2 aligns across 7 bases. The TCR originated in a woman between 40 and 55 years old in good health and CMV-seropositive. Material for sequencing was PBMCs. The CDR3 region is CASSLTLSGTLYEQYF. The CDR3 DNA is TGTGCCAGCAGCCTCACGTTGAGCGGGACGCTCTACGAGCAGTACTTC. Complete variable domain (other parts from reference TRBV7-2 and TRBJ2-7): GAGVSQSPSNKVTEKGKDVELRCDPISGHTALYWYRQSLGQGLEFLIYFQGNSAPDKSGLPSDRFSAERTGGSVSTLTIQRTQQEDSAVYLCASSLTLSGTLYEQYFGPGTRLTVT.